This T cell receptor (beta chain) was sequenced for a study of blood T cell repertoires in COVID-19 (dated by TCRdb to 2020 to 2022). The study in broad terms: Collaborator samples came from the United States, Italy and Spain and covered acute and convalescent phases of COVID-19. Deeply sampled blood TCRbeta repertoires from subjects exposed to, actively infected with, or recovered from COVID-19 were included in the dataset. A de-identified subject ID, COVID-19 status, age in years and sex were almost always included in the sample metadata. HLA class I and class II types, where available, came from metadata supplied by the sample provider rather than from assay-based typing. The material from the prospective study consisted of cDNA or gDNA derived from T cells, B-cell-depleted T cells, or PBMCs. The samples were drawn from two sources: the first 160 participants of the ongoing ImmuneRACE study, and 950 to 1,500 subjects contributed by 6 global collaborators. A freely available public database, intended as a resource for researchers studying the immune response to SARS-CoV-2, is where the repertoires were released.

TCRbeta CDR3 regions were amplified from genomic DNA using the immunoSEQ Assay, a bias-controlled multiplex PCR. The study's own analysis went as follows. The number of nucleated cells in each sample was estimated from the amplification of reference gene primers within the assay. To quantify the absolute abundance of each unique TCRbeta CDR3 rearrangement, sequence reads were collapsed and filtered. Productive Simpson clonality was computed per sample as the square root of Simpson's diversity index over productive rearrangements. Sourced from immuneACCESS, this table was stored by TCRdb with only in-frame sequences that have V and J called. A share of the clones is absent; for the studies checked, an unresolved V gene accounts for under half, and the remainder has no known explanation. The DNA was the basis for D and trimming; V, J and clone size are from that table. Counted in this sample were about 430,000 clones; roughly 84% of them appeared once. Jointly, the top ten make up roughly 1.4% of the sample.

V drops 0 bases and J drops 6 bases, leaving 17 bases in between. The CDR3 goes from the cysteine to the phenylalanine over 16 residues. CDR3 DNA is the only sequence kept; it has 48 bases, read in frame from the first base. Reading the germline V gene (reference sequence) gives CDR1 GTSNPN and CDR2 SVGIG. Overall study results and their limits: The quantity of clinical and demographic metadata differed by source and by participant and was supplied without curation.

Enrolling through a virtual design, the prospective study's participants ranged in age from about 18 to 89 years and lived across 20 to 25 United States geographic areas. To assign participants to cohorts, the prospective study relied on clinical history that participants themselves reported in a screening survey and a study questionnaire. Exposed participants had been in contact with someone with a PCR-confirmed or clinician-diagnosed COVID-19 case within 2 weeks of study entry. In the prospective study, mobile phlebotomists collected whole blood, serum and a nasopharyngeal or oropharyngeal swab from each participant. Over a roughly 2-month period, participants in the prospective study had the option of providing additional blood draws and questionnaires. Before DNA extraction, prospective study blood samples were shipped either frozen or at room temperature. This clone showed up many times. The specificity of this receptor is unknown. No base quality values were provided; no much bigger clone lies one nucleotide off.

What was sequenced was PBMCs or T cells enriched from blood (not recorded which). The TCR was taken from a woman younger than 30 who had been exposed to COVID-19. The rearranged chain carries TRBV30 and TRBJ1-4; a confident D gene designation cannot be given. CDR3 sequence: CAWSVPSAPCYEKLFF. The DNA sequence is given as TGTGCCTGGAGTGTCCCCAGCGCCCCTTGTTATGAAAAACTGTTTTTT. Reference TRBV30 and TRBJ1-4 genes cover what lies past the CDR3, so the full variable domain is SQTIHQWPATLVQPVGSPLSLECTVEGTSNPNLYWYRQAAGRGLQLLFYSVGIGQISSEVPQNLSASRPQDRQFILSSKKLLLSDSGFYLCAWSVPSAPCYEKLFFGSGTQLSVL.